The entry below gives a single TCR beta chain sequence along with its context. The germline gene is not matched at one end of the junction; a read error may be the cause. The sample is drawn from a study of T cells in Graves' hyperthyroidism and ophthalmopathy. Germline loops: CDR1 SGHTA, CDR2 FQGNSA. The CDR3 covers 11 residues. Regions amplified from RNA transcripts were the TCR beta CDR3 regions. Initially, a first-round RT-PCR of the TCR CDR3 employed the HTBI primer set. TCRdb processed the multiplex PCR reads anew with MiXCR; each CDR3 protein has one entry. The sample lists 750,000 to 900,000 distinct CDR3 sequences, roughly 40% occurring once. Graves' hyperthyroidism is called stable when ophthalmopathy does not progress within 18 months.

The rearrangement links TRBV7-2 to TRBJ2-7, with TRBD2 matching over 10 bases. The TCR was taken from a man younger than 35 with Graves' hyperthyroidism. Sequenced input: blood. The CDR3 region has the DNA TGTGCCAGCAGCTTATGGGCTAGCGGGGGCTTC. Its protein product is CASSLWASGGF.